This entry describes one T cell receptor beta chain. The data were taken from a study of technical replicates of blood from several donors. This CDR3 comprises 17 residues. Germline CDR1 is SGHDT and CDR2 is YYEEEE. V lost 4 bases and J lost 3; bases outside the gene matches: 8. The method was immunoSEQ multiplex PCR; TCRdb's version includes in-frame clones alone and lacks a portion of them. In the table there are 98,000 or so clones, about 95% of which are singletons. The V call is TRBV5-6, the J call TRBJ2-1; 12 bases line up with TRBD2. This sequence originates from a human donor in good health. Sequencing was performed on T cells isolated from PBMCs. This CDR3 reads CASSPETSGRNYNEQFF. In nucleotides, the CDR3 is TGTGCCAGCAGCCCGGAGACTAGCGGGAGAAACTACAATGAGCAGTTCTTC.